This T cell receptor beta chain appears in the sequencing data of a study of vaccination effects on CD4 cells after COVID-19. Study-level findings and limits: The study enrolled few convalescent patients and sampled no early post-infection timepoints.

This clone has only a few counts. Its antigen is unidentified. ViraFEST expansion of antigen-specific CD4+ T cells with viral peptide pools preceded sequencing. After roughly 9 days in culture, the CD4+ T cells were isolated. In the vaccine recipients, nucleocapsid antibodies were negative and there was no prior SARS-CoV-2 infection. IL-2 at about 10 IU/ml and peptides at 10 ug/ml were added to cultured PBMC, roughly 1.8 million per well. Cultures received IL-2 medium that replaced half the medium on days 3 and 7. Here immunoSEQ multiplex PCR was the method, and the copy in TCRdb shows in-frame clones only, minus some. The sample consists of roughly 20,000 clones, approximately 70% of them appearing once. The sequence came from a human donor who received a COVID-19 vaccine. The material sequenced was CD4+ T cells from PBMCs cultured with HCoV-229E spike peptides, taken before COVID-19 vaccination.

The CDR3 sequence: CASSPSYEQFF. The CDR3 DNA sequence: TGTGCCAGCAGCCCTAGCTACGAGCAGTTCTTC. The chain combines TRBV7-8 with TRBJ2-1; TRBD2 is a possible D gene (5 bases). Germline CDR1 and CDR2: SGHVS and FQNEAQ. V gave up 5 bases and J gave up 10 bases, with 9 bases separating them. The CDR3 runs 11 residues.